This entry features one T cell receptor beta chain sequence. The antigen is undetermined. This specimen comes from a study of beta chain features in type 1 diabetes. General observations from the study: Across all four CD4+ subsets, people with type 1 diabetes showed modestly shorter TCRB CDR3s.

The study reverse transcribed the entire isolated RNA, so it sequenced expressed TCRB transcripts. The repertoire was sequenced with immunoSEQ multiplex PCR; TCRdb's copy has only in-frame clones and lacks some. The sample yields about 710,000 clones, over 12% seen once. Germline CDR1 is SGHDN and CDR2 is FVKESK. Trimming at V came to 2 bases and at J to 5 bases, leaving 9 bases not matched to a gene. The CDR3 covers 16 residues. The chain links TRBV14 to TRBJ1-5, with 7 positions matching TRBD1. The sequence came from a man aged 18-30 years with type 1 diabetes. The specimen sequenced was naive CD4+ T cells from blood. The CDR3, as DNA: TGTGCCAGCAGCCAACTCTTCAGGGGGACGGATCAGCCCCAGCATTTT. It translates to CASSQLFRGTDQPQHF.